These 27 T cell receptor beta chains share one sample of origin, sequenced in a study of spatial heterogeneity in lung cancer. The time point denotes: sample taken at primary tumor resection. One entry per CDR3 protein, called by TCRdb with MiXCR from the 5' RACE reads. The repertoire consists of around 89,000 distinct CDR3 sequences, with approximately 12% occurring once and the leading ten covering approximately 39%. The sequencing used PBMCs, collected at surgery. The receptors originated from a male donor with early-stage non-small cell lung cancer.

This clonotype came up a few times. This chain links TRBV5-1 with TRBJ2-2; 9 bases map to TRBD1. This CDR3 contains 16 residues. Germline V gives CDR1 SGHRS, CDR2 YFSETQ. J was trimmed by 5 bases and V by 0 bases; bases with no gene match: 5. DNA of the CDR3: TGCGCCAGCAGCTTGGGACCGGGACAGGGTACCGGGGAGCTGTTTTTT. This encodes CASSLGPGQGTGELFF.

The CDR3 protein is CASQTGLSPLHF. CDR3 DNA sequence: TGTGCCAGCCAGACAGGGCTCTCACCCCTCCACTTT. The chain has TRBV3-1 and TRBJ1-6, with TRBD1 matching 7 bases. The J segment lost 10 bases and the V segment lost 8 bases, leaving 5 bases of the junction unmatched. CDR1 and CDR2 (germline): LGHDT, YNNKEL (reference sequence). The CDR3 is 12 residues long.

This clonotype came up a few times. J is TRBJ2-7 and V is TRBV5-6; a possible D gene is TRBD1 (5 bases). The V and J ends lost 0 bases and 5 bases respectively, with 12 bases between them. The CDR3 has 14 amino acids. The germline gives CDR1 SGHDT, CDR2 YYEEEE. The CDR3 DNA follows: TGTGCCAGCAGCTTGGTTCAGGGTCGCAACGAGCAGTACTTC. It codes for CASSLVQGRNEQYF.

As for this clonotype: A single base separates this from a much larger clone, so it may be a read error. V usage is TRBV18 and J usage is TRBJ2-3; 7 bases fit TRBD2. The junction had 10 bases not matched to a gene; V was cut back by 2 bases and J by 2 bases. This CDR3 has 17 amino acids. CDR1 is KGHSH, CDR2 LQKENI, per germline. The CDR3 sequence is CASSPLISGTNTDTQYF. The CDR3 nucleotides are TGTGCCAGCTCACCATTGATCAGCGGGACCAACACAGATACGCAGTATTTT.

A few counts support this clonotype. The V and J genes are TRBV6-2 or TRBV6-3 and TRBJ2-5, with 11 bases that match TRBD2. V gave up 7 bases and J gave up 4 bases; unmatched junction bases: 8. The length of the CDR3 is 15 residues. Per germline, CDR1 MNHEY and CDR2 SVGEGT. The CDR3 nucleotides read TGTGCCAGCATCCCAGGACTAGCGGGTTTAGAGACCCAGTACTTC. This encodes CASIPGLAGLETQYF.

This chain connects TRBV10-3 to TRBJ2-3, with TRBD2 identical over 7 bases. Germline-derived CDR1 and CDR2 are ENHRY and SYGVKD. Unmatched junction bases numbered 4, after V lost 4 bases and J lost 0 bases. The CDR3 sequence is 15 residues long. The CDR3 DNA reads TGTGCCATCAGTGGCGGGAGTACCAGCACAGATACGCAGTATTTT. Translating gives CAISGGSTSTDTQYF.

This clonotype was detected a few times. The rearrangement joins TRBV20-1 to TRBJ1-2; no firm D call. In germline, CDR1 is DFQATT, CDR2 SNEGSKA (reference sequence). CDR3 size: 14 residues. The germline V and J ends were trimmed by 1 base and 5 bases, with 14 bases remaining between them. The CDR3 nucleotides read TGCAGTGCTAGAGTATCTGAAGGCAGGTATGGCTACACCTTC. This codes for CSARVSEGRYGYTF.

This clonotype came up a few times. The chain links TRBV28 to TRBJ2-7, with TRBD2 matching 8 bases. The CDR3 has 15 residues. CDR1 is MDHEN, CDR2 SYDVKM, per germline. With 2 bases clipped from V and 3 bases from J, the junction kept 6 bases outside the gene matches. CDR3 nucleotides: TGTGCCAGCAGTTTACGGATAGCGGGACACTACGAGCAGTACTTC. Its translation: CASSLRIAGHYEQYF.

The table lists this clonotype with a few counts. The chain joins TRBV20-1 to TRBJ1-3; 7 positions agree with TRBD1. V lost 0 bases, J lost 2 bases, and 16 bases stayed unmatched. The CDR3 is 19 amino acids. Germline lookup yields CDR1 DFQATT and CDR2 SNEGSKA (reference sequence). The CDR3 DNA is TGCAGTGCTAGAGACTACAGGGGCACAGGGGCCCCCACTGGAAACACCATATATTTT. It specifies CSARDYRGTGAPTGNTIYF.

The chain recombines TRBV7-3 with TRBJ2-6; D not certain. The CDR3 is made up of 15 amino acids. The germline V gene encodes CDR1 SGHTA and CDR2 FQGTGA. V was cut by 6 bases and J by 0 bases, with 9 bases left in between. CDR3 sequence (DNA): TGTGCCAGCAGGCGACGGAGCTCTGGGGCCAACGTCCTGACTTTC. This codes for CASRRRSSGANVLTF.

A few counts support this clonotype. The chain joins TRBV29-1 to TRBJ2-3, with 12 nucleotides matching TRBD1. The germline V gene encodes CDR1 SQVTM and CDR2 ANQGSEA. The V segment lost 3 bases and the J segment 2 bases; nucleotides outside the gene matches: 3. The CDR3 consists of 15 residues. The CDR3 DNA sequence: TGCAGCGTTGAGGGGACAGGGGGCTTCACAGATACGCAGTATTTT. Residues: CSVEGTGGFTDTQYF.

This chain joins TRBV27 and TRBJ2-2; D is possibly TRBD2 (6 bases). Germline CDR1 reads MNHEY; CDR2 reads SMNVEV (reference sequence). This CDR3 has 15 amino acids. V lost 3 bases to trimming and J lost 2 bases, with 10 bases between them. Here the CDR3 DNA reads TGTGCCAGCAGTTTTTCGGGGGTAAACACCGGGGAGCTGTTTTTT. The encoded protein is CASSFSGVNTGELFF.

This clonotype was recorded many times. The chain has TRBV24-1 and TRBJ2-5, with TRBD2 matching 9 bases. The germline V gene encodes CDR1 KGHDR and CDR2 SFDVKD. This CDR3 has 17 residues. V lost 0 bases to trimming and J lost 1 base; unmatched junction nucleotides: 5. CDR3 coding DNA: TGTGCCACCAGTGATTTGAAAGCGGGGGGCTTCCAAGAGACCCAGTACTTC. Protein: CATSDLKAGGFQETQYF.

The table lists this clonotype with a few counts. The chain joins TRBV3-1 to TRBJ1-4, with a weak D call TRBD1 (5 bases). V lost 4 bases, J lost 4 bases, and 10 bases lay in between. CDR3 size: 14 residues. Germline V gene data show CDR1 as LGHDT and CDR2 as YNNKEL (reference sequence). Here the CDR3 DNA reads TGTGCCAGCAGCCGGGCAGGGAGTAATGAAAAACTGTTTTTT. As protein: CASSRAGSNEKLFF. Full variable domain (outside the CDR3, taken from reference TRBV3-1 and TRBJ1-4): DTAVSQTPKYLVTQMGNDKSIKCEQNLGHDTMYWYKQDSKKFLKIMFSYNNKELIINETVPNRFSPKSPDKAHLNLHINSLELGDSAVYFCASSRAGSNEKLFFGSGTQLSVL.

The chain joins TRBV6-6 to TRBJ2-1; D remains unclear. Trimming took 4 bases from V and 7 from J, leaving 11 bases between them. This CDR3 contains 13 residues. Germline loops: CDR1 MNHNY, CDR2 SVGAGI (reference sequence). CDR3 in DNA: TGTGCCAGCAGTTTTGGGCCAGGAAATGAGCAGTTCTTC. This codes for CASSFGPGNEQFF.

Worth noting for this clonotype: A read error may account for a junction end that differs from germline. The rearrangement uses TRBV7-3 and TRBJ2-2; a weak D match, TRBD2 (5 bases). CDR1 is SGHTA, CDR2 FQGTGA, per germline. This CDR3 comprises 16 residues. Here the CDR3 reads CASSLTLGRYTRELFF. The CDR3 DNA reads TGTGCCAGCAGCTTAACTCTTGGGAGATACACCAGGGAGCTGTTTTTT.

The V call is TRBV7-2, the J call TRBJ2-2; 10 bases are shared with TRBD2. This CDR3 contains 15 residues. V gave up 6 bases and J gave up 6 bases; unmatched junction bases: 7. Germline V gene sequence: CDR1 SGHTA, CDR2 FQGNSA. The CDR3 protein is CASRYTSGTSGELFF. The CDR3 DNA sequence: TGTGCCAGCAGATACACTAGCGGGACCTCCGGGGAGCTGTTTTTT.

Of note for this clonotype: One end of the junction does not line up with germline, which may come from a read error. The rearrangement uses TRBV12-3 or TRBV12-4 and TRBJ1-5; 10 nucleotides agree with TRBD1. The CDR3 has 14 amino acids. CDR3 nucleotide sequence: TGTGCCAGCAGGGGGACAGGGGTCAATCAGCCCCCGCATTTT. Its protein is CASRGTGVNQPPHF.

The chain recombines TRBV20-1 with TRBJ2-5, with unresolved D. CDR1 is DFQATT, CDR2 SNEGSKA, per germline (reference sequence). CDR3 size: 12 residues. Trimming removed 5 bases from V and 5 bases from J, with 12 bases in between. The chain's CDR3 is CSAWTSGETQYF. The CDR3 DNA sequence: TGCAGTGCTTGGACGTCTGGGGAGACCCAGTACTTC.

This clonotype was counted only a few times. V gene TRBV5-1 combines with J gene TRBJ2-3; perhaps D is TRBD1 or TRBD2 (5 bases each). CDR1 SGHRS and CDR2 YFSETQ come from the germline V gene. The CDR3 runs to 16 residues. V was shortened by 0 bases and J by 0 bases, with 11 bases between the two germline ends. The CDR3 DNA sequence: TGCGCCAGCAGCTTGGCGGGGCCAACTAGCACAGATACGCAGTATTTT. Translating gives CASSLAGPTSTDTQYF.

This clonotype has only a few counts. The chain joins TRBV9 to TRBJ1-1, with no clear D. Germline V gene sequence: CDR1 SGDLS, CDR2 YYNGEE. The ends were cut back, 4 bases at V and 1 base at J, with 8 bases in the middle. The CDR3 has 13 amino acids. The CDR3 sequence: CASSPSGNTEAFF. CDR3 DNA: TGTGCCAGCAGCCCCAGCGGGAACACTGAAGCTTTCTTT.

This clonotype showed up just once. V gene TRBV6-5 combines with J gene TRBJ1-1; weak D call: TRBD1 (6 bases). The germline V gene has CDR1 MNHEY and CDR2 SVGAGI. The CDR3 has 14 amino acids. V lost 6 bases to trimming and J lost 0 bases, with 11 bases between them. CDR3: CASSMGQMNTEAFF. CDR3 nucleotide sequence: TGTGCCAGCAGCATGGGACAAATGAACACTGAAGCTTTCTTT.

This clonotype has a handful of counts. The rearrangement links TRBV6-1 to TRBJ2-5; 9 positions agree with TRBD1. The V and J ends lost 7 bases and 1 base, in that order; junction bases with no gene match: 7. The CDR3 is made up of 15 amino acids. Germline loops: CDR1 MNHNS, CDR2 SASEGT. The CDR3 loop is CASIGQGSIQETQYF. CDR3 DNA: TGTGCCAGCATTGGACAGGGGTCAATCCAAGAGACCCAGTACTTC.

Written as DNA, the CDR3 is TGCGCCAGCAGCCAAGAACTACTAGCGGGGGCCACAGATACGCAGTATTTT. Translated: CASSQELLAGATDTQYF. The genes are TRBV4-3 and TRBJ2-3; 11 bases line up with TRBD2. The CDR3 is made up of 17 amino acids. V lost 0 bases to trimming and J lost 2 bases; unmatched junction nucleotides: 4. Germline V lookup: CDR1 LGHNA, CDR2 YSLEER.

This clonotype has only a few counts. The chain has TRBV11-2 and TRBJ2-2, with TRBD2 identical over 7 bases. There are 14 residues in the CDR3. Germline trimming cut 6 bases from V and 6 bases from J; bases unmatched to any gene: 7. CDR1 is SGHAT and CDR2 is FQNNGV in the germline V gene. The CDR3: CASRKERGSGELFF. The DNA of the CDR3 is TGTGCCAGCAGGAAAGAGCGGGGATCCGGGGAGCTGTTTTTT. The whole variable domain, remainder taken from reference TRBV11-2 and TRBJ2-2, is EAGVAQSPRYKIIEKRQSVAFWCNPISGHATLYWYQQILGQGPKLLIQFQNNGVVDDSQLPKDRFSAERLKGVDSTLKIQPAKLEDSAVYLCASRKERGSGELFFGEGSRLTVL.

This chain links TRBV30 with TRBJ1-1, with D unclear. Per the germline V gene, CDR1 is GTSNPN and CDR2 is SVGIG (reference sequence). This CDR3 region has 14 residues. V was pared by 2 bases and J by 1 base, with 11 bases between. CDR3 sequence reads: CAWSPTLGNTEAFF. The CDR3 nucleotides read TGTGCCTGGAGTCCTACGTTAGGGAACACTGAAGCTTTCTTT.

This clonotype was seen only a few times. The rearrangement uses TRBV27 and TRBJ2-5; 10 bases align to TRBD2. J gave up 4 bases and V 6 bases, and 14 bases lay outside the gene matches. Germline V CDR1 and CDR2: MNHEY, SMNVEV (reference sequence). The CDR3 extends over 17 amino acids. CDR3 coding DNA: TGTGCCAGCAGCCTTATGGAAGCGGGGGGGCCGGCAGAGACCCAGTACTTC. This codes for CASSLMEAGGPAETQYF.